Following are 18 T cell receptor beta chains from one sample sequenced in a study of cytomegalovirus exposure and HLA in healthy donors (dated by TCRdb to the late 2010s). The library came from the immunoSEQ multiplex PCR assay. For the multiplex PCR, a mixture combining 60 forward primers for TCR Vbeta segments and 13 reverse primers for TCR Jbeta segments was used. TCRdb mirrors the immuneACCESS table, restricted to in-frame sequences. Some clones are absent from its copies; in checked studies, under half trace to an unresolved V gene, and the reason for the others is unknown. The sample yields more than 150,000 clones; approximately 88% were counted once. The ten largest account for around 2.8% of the sample. Sequenced input: PBMCs. The origin of the receptors is a woman aged 45-60 years in good health and CMV-seropositive.

V gene TRBV9 combines with J gene TRBJ1-4; tentatively, D is TRBD1 (5 bases). V was pared by 2 bases and J by 6 bases, with 14 bases between. This CDR3 spans 15 amino acids. Germline lookup yields CDR1 SGDLS and CDR2 YYNGEE. The CDR3 spells CASSVLTDKDEKLFF. Written as DNA, the CDR3 is TGTGCCAGCAGCGTCCTTACGGACAAAGATGAAAAACTGTTTTTT.

As regards this clone: Other DNA sequences in the same sample also yield this CDR3. V and J are TRBV19 and TRBJ2-3; D is undetermined. This CDR3 spans 11 amino acids. Trimming cost V 6 bases and J 2 bases, with 3 bases left between them. Germline lookup yields CDR1 LNHDA and CDR2 SQIVND (reference sequence). CDR3 in amino acids: CASSITDTQYF. CDR3 in DNA: TGTGCCAGTAGCATCACAGATACGCAGTATTTT.

The J gene is TRBJ1-5, the V gene TRBV15, with TRBD1 identical over 11 bases. Germline CDR1 is LNHNV and CDR2 is YYDKDF (reference sequence). Trimming at V came to 8 bases and at J to 6 bases, leaving 6 bases not matched to a gene. The CDR3 is 14 residues long. Written as DNA, the CDR3 is TGTGCCACCCGGACAGGGGGCGAGATTCAGCCCCAGCATTTT. Translation: CATRTGGEIQPQHF.

The chain combines TRBV2 with TRBJ2-3; the match to TRBD2 covers 9 bases. Looked up from germline, CDR1 is SNHLY and CDR2 is FYNNEI. The CDR3 is 15 residues long. The trim removed 7 bases at V and 4 bases at J, leaving 9 bases unmatched. In DNA form, the CDR3 reads TGTGCCAGCATGGCGAATAGCGGGGGCGCAGATACGCAGTATTTT. This codes for CASMANSGGADTQYF.

The chain couples TRBV27 to TRBJ2-3, with 8 bases matching TRBD1. J was trimmed by 3 bases and V by 5 bases; bases with no gene match: 4. Germline loops: CDR1 MNHEY, CDR2 SMNVEV (reference sequence). There are 14 residues in the CDR3. The CDR3 DNA is TGTGCCAGCAGTCTAGGACAGGGAACAGATACGCAGTATTTT. This codes for CASSLGQGTDTQYF.

This chain uses TRBV29-1 with TRBJ1-2; 7 positions agree with TRBD1. This CDR3 is built from 16 residues. Per the germline V gene, CDR1 is SQVTM and CDR2 is ANQGSEA. V was clipped by 7 bases and J by 4 bases; unmatched bases: 18. CDR3 coding DNA: TGCAGCGCTAGCGCTTCTCACCGGGACAGCAGCTATGGCTACACCTTC. Translating it yields CSASASHRDSSYGYTF.

This chain connects TRBV6-5 to TRBJ1-2; D perhaps matches TRBD1 (5 bases). This CDR3 is 11 amino acids long. Trimming took off 10 bases at V and 7 bases at J, with 13 bases between the two ends. From germline, CDR1 is MNHEY and CDR2 SVGAGI. The CDR3 loop is CATYQGSGYTF. CDR3 nucleotides: TGTGCCACTTATCAGGGATCTGGCTACACCTTC.

The chain uses TRBV6-5 and TRBJ1-2; tentatively, D is TRBD1 (6 bases). Germline CDR1 is MNHEY and CDR2 is SVGAGI. Trimming removed 6 bases at V and 6 bases at J, with 8 bases between. The CDR3 is made up of 11 amino acids. The CDR3 protein is CASRKGDGYTF. The CDR3 DNA sequence: TGTGCCAGCAGGAAGGGGGATGGCTACACCTTC.

The chain uses TRBV28 and TRBJ2-7, with 8 bases matching TRBD2. The germline gives CDR1 MDHEN, CDR2 SYDVKM. This CDR3 is 15 amino acids long. J gave up 6 bases and V 2 bases, and 9 bases lay outside the gene matches. CDR3 loop: CASSLGTRGGAEQYF. The CDR3 DNA follows: TGTGCCAGCAGTTTAGGGACTAGAGGGGGGGCCGAGCAGTACTTC.

The rearrangement joins TRBV5-4 to TRBJ2-7; 8 bases align to TRBD2. Germline CDR1 and CDR2: SGHNT and YYREEE (reference sequence). Germline trimming cut 4 bases from V and 7 bases from J; bases unmatched to any gene: 10. The CDR3 has 14 residues. The DNA for the CDR3 is TGTGCCAGCAGCACGACCGGGGGGGGGAGGGAGCAGTACTTC. It translates to CASSTTGGGREQYF. Combining the CDR3 with reference TRBV5-4 and TRBJ2-7 gives the whole variable domain ETGVTQSPTHLIKTRGQQVTLRCSSQSGHNTVSWYQQALGQGPQFIFQYYREEENGRGNFPPRFSGLQFPNYSSELNVNALELDDSALYLCASSTTGGGREQYFGPGTRLTVT.

A few counts support this clone. The rearrangement uses TRBV5-1 and TRBJ2-7; 9 bases fit TRBD1. Looked up from germline, CDR1 is SGHRS and CDR2 is YFSETQ. This CDR3 has 15 residues. J gave up 1 base and V 2 bases, and 4 bases lay outside the gene matches. CDR3 loop: CASSFGTGRSYEQYF. The DNA of the CDR3 is TGCGCCAGCAGCTTCGGGACAGGGAGGTCCTACGAGCAGTACTTC. The full variable domain, with the rest looked up from reference TRBV5-1 and TRBJ2-7, is KAGVTQTPRYLIKTRGQQVTLSCSPISGHRSVSWYQQTPGQGLQFLFEYFSETQRNKGNFPGRFSGRQFSNSRSEMNVSTLELGDSALYLCASSFGTGRSYEQYFGPGTRLTVT.

A note on this clone: The sample holds other DNA sequences that translate to the same CDR3. This chain links TRBV2 with TRBJ2-7; D possibly corresponds to TRBD2 (6 bases). V was trimmed by 6 bases and J by 5 bases, leaving 11 bases between them. The V gene's germline CDR1 is SNHLY and CDR2 FYNNEI. CDR3 size: 12 residues. The DNA of the CDR3 is TGTGCCAGCAGCGCCGCGGGGAACGAGCAGTACTTC. Amino acids: CASSAAGNEQYF.

This chain joins TRBV21-1 and TRBJ1-2. TRBV21-1 is deemed a pseudogene. The CDR3 is made up of 17 amino acids. The CDR3 DNA reads as TGTGCCAGCAGCAAACAAAATTTAAGCCTTTCTCGCGGGGGCTACACCTTC. This translates into CASSKQNLSLSRGGYTF.

The V call is TRBV4-3, the J call TRBJ2-7; perhaps TRBD1 as D (6 bases). The V end lost 0 bases, the J end lost 1 base, and 22 bases lay between the germline ends. The CDR3 length is 19 residues. The germline gives CDR1 LGHNA, CDR2 YSLEER. The CDR3: CASSQEAVTGQSLSYEQYF. CDR3 bases: TGCGCCAGCAGCCAAGAAGCAGTCACGGGACAAAGCCTTTCCTACGAGCAGTACTTC.

V gene TRBV7-9 combines with J gene TRBJ2-7; no firm D call. Trimming stripped 3 bases from V and 0 bases from J, with 6 bases between. CDR1 is SEHNR, CDR2 FQNEAQ, per germline (reference sequence). This CDR3 is built from 13 residues. CDR3 amino acids: CASSFSYSYEQYF. In nucleotides, the CDR3 is TGTGCCAGCAGCTTTTCCTACTCCTACGAGCAGTACTTC.

The genes are TRBV2 and TRBJ2-3, with D possibly matching TRBD2 (6 bases). This CDR3 has 16 amino acids. CDR1 and CDR2 (germline): SNHLY, FYNNEI. Trimming pared 3 bases from V and 3 bases from J, leaving 16 bases between. The CDR3 bases are TGTGCCAGCAGTGACGGGAGCCCCCCAGGGACAGATACGCAGTATTTT. As protein: CASSDGSPPGTDTQYF.

The gene calls are TRBV5-4 and TRBJ2-5, with TRBD1 matching over 11 bases. Losses at the gene ends were 0 bases for V and 5 bases for J; bases not matched to a gene: 6. CDR1 and CDR2 from the germline V gene are SGHNT and YYREEE (reference sequence). The CDR3 extends over 16 amino acids. The CDR3 region is CASSLEGTGGEETQYF. CDR3 coding DNA: TGTGCCAGCAGCTTGGAGGGGACAGGGGGTGAGGAGACCCAGTACTTC.

V and J are TRBV7-8 and TRBJ1-6; TRBD1 is a possible D gene (5 bases). The CDR3 is 13 amino acids. CDR1 and CDR2 (germline): SGHVS, FQNEAQ. V lost 6 bases and J lost 10, with 13 bases in between. The CDR3 DNA follows: TGTGCCAGCAGTTCCCAGGGTGGCTCACCCCTCCACTTT. Protein sequence: CASSSQGGSPLHF.